The sequence of this TCR beta chain was determined in a study of blood T cell repertoires in COVID-19 (dated by TCRdb to 2019 to 2021). The study in broad terms: Collaborator samples came from the United States, Italy and Spain and covered acute and convalescent phases of COVID-19. A freely available public database, intended as a resource for researchers studying the immune response to SARS-CoV-2, is where the repertoires were released. Subjects who had been exposed to COVID-19, were actively infected with it, or had recovered from it provided the deeply sampled blood TCRbeta repertoires that made up the dataset. The samples were drawn from the first 160 participants of the ongoing ImmuneRACE study and from 1,254 subjects provided by 6 global collaborators. The sample metadata nearly always contained a de-identified subject ID, COVID-19 status, age in years and sex. The prospective study material was composed of cDNA or gDNA derived from T cells, B-cell-depleted T cells, or PBMCs. Where available, HLA class I and class II types were taken from metadata supplied by the sample provider and were not determined by assay-based typing. The paper as a whole reports these results and caveats: The quantity of clinical and demographic metadata differed by source and by participant and was supplied without curation.

Worth noting for this clone: Its cognate antigen has yet to be identified. Per-base quality was not reported, and no clone a single base away is much larger than it.

At one collaborating source in Seattle, patients were enrolled during active infection and were followed longitudinally through the course of disease. Each collaborating institution followed its own protocols to collect whole blood in K2EDTA tubes. Collaborator samples were shipped for TCRbeta analysis as frozen whole blood, isolated PBMCs, or DNA extracted from either sample type. TCRbeta CDR3 regions were amplified from genomic DNA using the immunoSEQ Assay, a bias-controlled multiplex PCR. The authors processed their data as follows. The number of nucleated cells in each sample was estimated by amplification of reference gene primers within the assay. To quantify the absolute abundance of each unique TCRbeta CDR3 rearrangement, sequence reads were collapsed and filtered. For each sample, productive Simpson clonality was calculated by taking the square root of Simpson's diversity index across productive rearrangements. Held by TCRdb, this immuneACCESS table contains in-frame sequences only and omits some clones. Under half of the omission traces to an unresolved V gene where checked; the cause of the rest is unknown. Clone size and V and J calls were adopted from that table, with D and trimming inferred from the DNA. This sample has more than 200,000 clones in its table, and around four fifths of those were observed once. Of the sample, about 10% is held by the ten largest clones.

CDR1 LNHDA and CDR2 SQIVND were looked up in the germline V gene (reference sequence). There are 15 amino acids in the CDR3, from cysteine to phenylalanine inclusive. This entry keeps only the CDR3 DNA: 45 bases, framed from base 1. V is clipped by 7 bases and J by 7 bases, and the sequence between their germline boundaries is 19 bases long. The receptor was isolated from an elderly woman with COVID-19, enrolled during active disease. The sequenced material came from peripheral blood. The receptor chain draws on TRBV19 and TRBJ1-4; tentative D gene TRBD1, with 6 bases matching. Here the CDR3 is given as CASINRGRGFEKLFF. The DNA is TGTGCCAGTATAAATCGGGGCAGGGGTTTTGAAAAACTGTTTTTT. The variable domain in full, with residues beyond the CDR3 obtained from the reference TRBV19 and TRBJ1-4 genes, is DGGITQSPKYLFRKEGQNVTLSCEQNLNHDAMYWYRQDPGQGLRLIYYSQIVNDFQKGDIAEGYSVSREKKESFPLTVTSAQKNPTAFYLCASINRGRGFEKLFFGSGTQLSVL.